The present TCR beta chain was sequenced within a study of blood T cell repertoires in COVID-19. Study-level background: Samples came from the United States, Italy and Spain, spanning acute and convalescent COVID-19. From T cells, B-cell-depleted T cells, or PBMCs came the material, which was cDNA or gDNA.

Per germline, CDR1 KGHSH and CDR2 LQKENI. This CDR3 has 15 amino acids. J was trimmed by 5 bases and V by 0 bases; bases with no gene match: 2. Original analysis: Estimation of nucleated cell counts relied on the amplification of reference gene primers. Method: immunoSEQ multiplex PCR; TCRdb's copy keeps in-frame clones and lacks some. The V and J calls and clone size come from that table; D and trimming were worked out from the DNA. The table records 200,000 to 300,000 clones, 87% of them present only once. The receptor comes from a man aged 18 to 30 with active or convalescent COVID-19. The sequencing input was peripheral blood. The genes are TRBV18 and TRBJ2-5, with 11 bases lining up with TRBD2. CDR3 amino acids: CASSPPTSGSETQYF. In nucleotides, the CDR3 is TGTGCCAGCTCACCACCTACTAGCGGGAGCGAGACCCAGTACTTC.